The 15 T cell receptor beta chains in this list originate from one sample, sequenced in a study of blood T cell repertoires in COVID-19 (TCRdb year 2020). The library was produced with the immunoSEQ multiplex PCR assay. The table was pulled from immuneACCESS by TCRdb, which kept in-frame rearrangements only. Such tables lose some clones; where checked, under half of the loss comes from unresolved V genes, and the rest has no known cause. The sample contains roughly 250,000 clones, roughly 87% of them found a single time. Jointly, the top ten make up 6% to 9% of the sample. Specimen: peripheral blood. These receptors were obtained from a man aged 55 to 70 who had recovered from COVID-19.

J is TRBJ2-7 and V is TRBV19, with 8 bases identical to TRBD1. The CDR3 is made up of 14 amino acids. Looked up from germline, CDR1 is LNHDA and CDR2 is SQIVND (reference sequence). The V segment lost 6 bases and the J segment 0 bases; nucleotides outside the gene matches: 4. The CDR3: CASRFGTGSYEQYF. CDR3 bases: TGTGCCAGTAGGTTCGGGACAGGCTCCTACGAGCAGTACTTC.

The chain recombines TRBV2 with TRBJ2-4; 8 bases agree with TRBD1. The CDR3 extends over 17 amino acids. Germline V gene lookup returns CDR1 SNHLY and CDR2 FYNNEI. V was clipped by 6 bases and J by 0 bases; unmatched bases: 10. This chain's CDR3 is CASRATGGTLAKNIQYF. The CDR3 DNA reads as TGTGCCAGCAGGGCAACAGGGGGAACACTAGCCAAAAACATTCAGTACTTC.

J is TRBJ2-1 and V is TRBV13; 8 bases align to TRBD2. Germline V gene data show CDR1 as PRHDT and CDR2 as FYEKMQ (reference sequence). The CDR3 is 15 residues long. V shed 5 bases, J shed 5 bases, and the junction held 8 bases outside the gene matches. CDR3 nucleotide sequence: TGTGCCAGCAGCCCGCGGGGGGACTTGAACAATGAGCAGTTCTTC. It encodes CASSPRGDLNNEQFF.

This clone was seen many times. This sequence joins TRBV4-1 and TRBJ2-1; 7 bases agree with TRBD1. The CDR3 has 15 residues. CDR1 and CDR2 from the germline V gene are MGHRA and YSYEKL. The J segment lost 7 bases and the V segment lost 4 bases, leaving 10 bases of the junction unmatched. The DNA for the CDR3 is TGCGCCAGCAGCCGCGAGTACGGGACAGTGAATGAGCAGTTCTTC. It translates to CASSREYGTVNEQFF.

The V gene is TRBV7-2, the J gene TRBJ2-7, with 12 positions matching TRBD2. Germline values: CDR1 SGHTA, CDR2 FQGNSA. Trimming took 3 bases from V and 3 from J; bases not matched to a gene: 12. The CDR3 has 18 residues. Here the CDR3 reads CASSFAATSGGKSYEQYF. The CDR3 bases are TGTGCCAGCAGCTTCGCGGCGACTAGCGGGGGTAAGAGCTACGAGCAGTACTTC.

The rearrangement joins TRBV11-2 to TRBJ1-1, with 7 bases identical to TRBD1. From germline, CDR1 is SGHAT and CDR2 FQNNGV. V shed 1 base and J 4 bases; nucleotides not matched to a gene: 12. CDR3 length: 17 residues. CDR3 amino acids: CASSLGWAGGLSTEAFF. The DNA for the CDR3 is TGTGCCAGCAGCTTAGGTTGGGCAGGGGGTTTGAGCACTGAAGCTTTCTTT.

This clone was counted a few times. V and J are TRBV5-1 and TRBJ1-1, with 9 bases that match TRBD1. The CDR3 contains 14 residues. The V segment lost 3 bases and the J segment 5 bases; nucleotides outside the gene matches: 5. CDR1 is SGHRS and CDR2 is YFSETQ in the germline V gene. The CDR3 sequence is CASSWSGQGTEAFF. In DNA, the CDR3 is TGCGCCAGCAGCTGGTCGGGACAGGGTACTGAAGCTTTCTTT.

The count of this clone is one. The rearrangement joins TRBV19 to TRBJ2-3; weak D call: TRBD2 (7 bases). CDR3 length: 14 residues. Germline assignment: CDR1 LNHDA and CDR2 SQIVND (reference sequence). The V end was cut by 5 bases, the J end by 3 bases, with 12 bases between. The CDR3 coding sequence is TGTGCCAGTAGTCGGGGGGCGATGACAGATACGCAGTATTTT. As protein: CASSRGAMTDTQYF.

CDR3 sequence reads: CASSLNRGFGETQYF. The CDR3 DNA sequence: TGTGCCAGTAGTTTGAACAGGGGGTTTGGGGAGACCCAGTACTTC. The rearrangement links TRBV19 to TRBJ2-5; 8 bases are shared with TRBD1. This CDR3 contains 15 residues. Losses at the gene ends were 5 bases for V and 5 bases for J; bases not matched to a gene: 10. The germline V gene encodes CDR1 LNHDA and CDR2 SQIVND (reference sequence).

Only a few counts were recorded for this clone. Other DNA sequences of this sample code for an identical CDR3. The rearrangement links TRBV6-6 to TRBJ1-3, with no clear D. Germline V lookup: CDR1 MNHNY, CDR2 SVGAGI (reference sequence). Between the trimmed V and J ends, which lost 3 bases and 0 bases, there was a span of 6 bases. The CDR3 length is 14 residues. CDR3 amino acids: CASSYSGSGNTIYF. In DNA, the CDR3 is TGTGCCAGCAGTTATAGCGGCTCTGGAAACACCATATATTTT.

The chain uses TRBV12-3 or TRBV12-4 and TRBJ1-5; D remains ambiguous. The CDR3 loop spans 13 amino acids. Between the trimmed V and J ends, which lost 3 bases and 7 bases, there was a span of 10 bases. The CDR3 DNA reads TGTGCCAGCAGTTTGAGGGTTGCGCAGCCCCAGCATTTT. Amino acids: CASSLRVAQPQHF.

This clone turned up a few times. The gene calls are TRBV4-1 and TRBJ2-7; D is possibly TRBD1 (5 bases). The CDR3 length is 15 residues. V was pared by 6 bases and J by 1 base, with 16 bases between. Germline V gene lookup returns CDR1 MGHRA and CDR2 YSYEKL. The DNA of the CDR3 is TGCGCCAGCAGGCCCAATCGGCCAGGGTCCTACGAGCAGTACTTC. The encoded protein is CASRPNRPGSYEQYF.

This chain connects TRBV19 to TRBJ1-5, with D perhaps TRBD1 (6 bases). This CDR3 is built from 14 residues. The germline V gene has CDR1 LNHDA and CDR2 SQIVND (reference sequence). V was trimmed by 8 bases and J by 3 bases, leaving 14 bases between them. The CDR3 sequence: CASEDSQLNQPQHF. CDR3 coding DNA: TGTGCCAGTGAGGACAGTCAGCTCAATCAGCCCCAGCATTTT.

The chain uses TRBV7-8 and TRBJ2-2, with D perhaps TRBD2 (5 bases). The CDR3 sequence is 13 residues long. The germline V and J ends were trimmed by 3 bases and 6 bases, with 8 bases remaining between them. The germline V gene has CDR1 SGHVS and CDR2 FQNEAQ. CDR3 protein: CASSLRAAGELFF. The CDR3 DNA sequence: TGTGCCAGCAGCTTGCGGGCGGCCGGGGAGCTGTTTTTT.

J is TRBJ1-4 and V is TRBV2, with 7 bases that match TRBD1. The CDR3 runs to 14 residues. Germline CDR1 SNHLY, CDR2 FYNNEI. Trimming cost V 1 base and J 7 bases; bases outside gene matches: 3. The CDR3, as DNA: TGTGCCAGCAGTGAAGGAGGGGGCGGTGAAAAACTGTTTTTT. This codes for CASSEGGGGEKLFF.